Presented here are 18 T cell receptor beta chains from one specimen sequenced in a study of T-cell reconstitution after alpha-beta-depleted transplantation in children. The TCRbeta library was prepared with unique molecular identifiers. TCRdb redid the calling of the PCR reads with MiXCR, one entry per CDR3 protein. This sample carries more than 550,000 distinct CDR3 sequences, under 12% of them seen once, and the ten largest clones take less than 5%. The sample here was PBMCs from the stem cell graft donor, taken from the stem cell graft. These receptors all stem from a human donor who donated a stem cell graft to a child with acute myeloid leukemia.

J is TRBJ2-5 and V is TRBV20-1; 10 bases are a match to TRBD2. The germline CDR1 and CDR2 sequences are DFQATT and SNEGSKA (reference sequence). Trimming took 5 bases from V and 5 from J; bases not matched to a gene: 8. The CDR3 sequence is 14 residues long. CDR3 protein: CSARRASGSETQYF. The CDR3 DNA is TGCAGTGCTCGCAGGGCTAGCGGGAGCGAGACCCAGTACTTC.

The V call is TRBV12-3 or TRBV12-4, the J call TRBJ2-1, with 7 positions matching TRBD2. The CDR3 runs 13 residues. The J segment lost 9 bases and the V segment lost 8 bases, leaving 10 bases of the junction unmatched. CDR3 in amino acids: CASLAREPPEQFF. The CDR3, as DNA: TGTGCCAGCCTAGCGCGGGAGCCCCCTGAGCAGTTCTTC.

At least ten counts were recorded for this clonotype. The V call is TRBV20-1, the J call TRBJ2-2; 9 positions match TRBD1. The CDR3 has 16 amino acids. The germline V gene encodes CDR1 DFQATT and CDR2 SNEGSKA (reference sequence). The ends lost 5 bases at V and 2 bases at J; junction bases unmatched: 9. The CDR3 reads CSAVSRDRVNTGELFF. CDR3 DNA: TGCAGTGCTGTTTCCCGGGACAGGGTCAACACCGGGGAGCTGTTTTTT.

This clonotype was seen more than once but under ten times. V and J are TRBV2 and TRBJ2-1; tentative D call: TRBD2 (5 bases). Germline V gene data show CDR1 as SNHLY and CDR2 as FYNNEI. CDR3 length equals 13 residues. Trimming left V 4 bases short and J 14 bases short, with 18 bases between. This CDR3 reads CASSGTVGAREFF. DNA for the CDR3: TGTGCCAGCAGTGGGACGGTGGGAGCCCGGGAGTTCTTC.

This rearrangement joins TRBV13 to TRBJ1-1; weak D call: TRBD1 (5 bases). This CDR3 has 18 residues. The V gene's germline CDR1 is PRHDT and CDR2 FYEKMQ (reference sequence). V lost 1 base to trimming and J lost 0 bases, with 18 bases between them. CDR3 sequence reads: CASSLEGLVEDMNTEAFF. DNA for the CDR3: TGTGCCAGCAGCTTAGAGGGTCTGGTGGAGGACATGAACACTGAAGCTTTCTTT.

This clonotype showed up many times. The chain carries TRBV29-1 and TRBJ2-7, with 9 bases that match TRBD1. This CDR3 spans 12 amino acids. Germline V gives CDR1 SQVTM, CDR2 ANQGSEA. J gave up 5 bases and V 7 bases, and 6 bases lay outside the gene matches. CDR3 loop: CSGGTGSHEQYF. CDR3 DNA sequence: TGCAGCGGAGGGACAGGGAGCCACGAGCAGTACTTC.

This clonotype was seen more than once but under ten times. V gene TRBV20-1 combines with J gene TRBJ2-1, with 12 positions matching TRBD2. Trimming took 0 bases from V and 8 from J; bases not matched to a gene: 5. Per germline, CDR1 DFQATT and CDR2 SNEGSKA (reference sequence). This CDR3 has 15 amino acids. CDR3 region: CSARDYLAGGYEQFF. The CDR3 DNA sequence: TGCAGTGCTAGAGATTATCTAGCGGGAGGGTATGAGCAGTTCTTC.

This chain connects TRBV29-1 to TRBJ1-2; no definite D call. CDR1 and CDR2 (germline): SQVTM, ANQGSEA. Trimming took off 3 bases at V and 4 bases at J, with 12 bases between the two ends. The CDR3 contains 13 residues. The CDR3 nucleotides read TGCAGCGTTGATCCGGGATCGGTCTATGGCTACACCTTC. Residues: CSVDPGSVYGYTF.

The V gene is TRBV6-6, the J gene TRBJ2-1, with TRBD1 as a possible D gene (5 bases). V lost 8 bases and J lost 2, with 10 bases in between. This CDR3 contains 13 residues. From germline, CDR1 is MNHNY and CDR2 SVGAGI (reference sequence). The CDR3 bases are TGTGCCAGCCTAGGGGTTCCCTACAATGAGCAGTTCTTC. It codes for CASLGVPYNEQFF.

The chain uses TRBV6-2 or TRBV6-3 and TRBJ2-7, with D tentatively TRBD1 (5 bases). CDR1 and CDR2 from the germline V gene are MNHEY and SVGEGT. The CDR3 spans 16 residues. V gave up 5 bases and J gave up 1 base, with 18 bases separating them. In DNA form, the CDR3 reads TGTGCCAGCAGTGTTATAGAGACAGCTTTTTCCTACGAGCAGTACTTC. This encodes CASSVIETAFSYEQYF.

The chain couples TRBV28 to TRBJ2-7; D assignment may be TRBD1 or TRBD2 (5 bases each). The V gene's germline CDR1 is MDHEN and CDR2 SYDVKM. This CDR3 spans 15 amino acids. V dropped 5 bases and J dropped 0 bases, with 14 bases sitting between them. In nucleotides, the CDR3 is TGTGCCAGCAGTCTCCGGGACCGCCACTCCTACGAGCAGTACTTC. The encoded protein is CASSLRDRHSYEQYF.

CDR3 sequence: CSAPQRTSGKNTGELFF. For the CDR3, the DNA is TGCAGTGCACCACAAAGGACTAGCGGGAAGAACACCGGGGAGCTGTTTTTT. The chain employs TRBV20-1 and TRBJ2-2, with 12 nucleotides matching TRBD2. CDR1 is DFQATT, CDR2 SNEGSKA, per germline (reference sequence). V dropped 6 bases and J dropped 1; count of bases not matched to a gene: 9. The CDR3 length is 17 residues.

The chain is built from TRBV21-1 and TRBJ2-7; the D call TRBD2 from the table was never checked on the DNA. TRBV21-1 is listed as a pseudogene. This CDR3 region has 15 residues. For the CDR3, the DNA is TGTGCCAGCAGCTATATTAGCGGGAGCCCCTACGAGCAGTACTTC. Translating it yields CASSYISGSPYEQYF.

This chain links TRBV3-1 with TRBJ1-6, with TRBD1 identical over 7 bases. Germline-derived CDR1 and CDR2 are LGHDT and YNNKEL (reference sequence). Losses at the gene ends were 4 bases for V and 8 bases for J; bases not matched to a gene: 5. The CDR3 runs to 14 residues. The CDR3 loop reads CASSLRDRDSPLHF. In DNA form, the CDR3 reads TGTGCCAGCAGCCTCCGGGACAGAGATTCACCCCTCCACTTT.

V usage is TRBV10-3 and J usage is TRBJ2-1, with a tentative D call TRBD2 (5 bases). From germline, CDR1 is ENHRY and CDR2 SYGVKD. With 4 bases removed from V and 8 bases from J, the gap between germline ends came to 9 bases. CDR3 length equals 12 residues. The CDR3 nucleotides read TGTGCCATCAGTGTGAAGGACTATGAGCAGTTCTTC. Translating it yields CAISVKDYEQFF.

This clonotype was counted between two and nine times. The chain employs TRBV25-1 and TRBJ2-2; 11 bases agree with TRBD2. CDR3 size: 15 residues. The V gene's germline CDR1 is MGHDK and CDR2 SYGVNS. Germline trimming cut 4 bases from V and 7 bases from J; bases unmatched to any gene: 5. The DNA of the CDR3 is TGTGCCAGCAGTGTGAGGGGACTAGCGGTCGGGGAGCTGTTTTTT. Its protein is CASSVRGLAVGELFF.

This clonotype showed up just a few times. V usage is TRBV27 and J usage is TRBJ1-5; D gene unclear. CDR1 MNHEY and CDR2 SMNVEV come from the germline V gene (reference sequence). Trimming cost V 4 bases and J 3 bases, with 7 bases left between them. CDR3 size: 13 residues. CDR3 in DNA: TGTGCCAGCAGTTGGGATTTCAATCAGCCCCAGCATTTT. The encoded protein is CASSWDFNQPQHF.

This clonotype was found a few times. V gene TRBV24-1 combines with J gene TRBJ2-1; the D gene could be TRBD1 or TRBD2 (5 bases each). The CDR3 sequence is 17 residues long. V was cut by 1 base and J by 3 bases, with 15 bases left in between. Germline CDR1 and CDR2: KGHDR and SFDVKD. CDR3 amino acids: CATSDFAPGRSYNEQFF. The CDR3 coding sequence is TGTGCCACCAGTGATTTTGCCCCGGGGCGGAGCTACAATGAGCAGTTCTTC.